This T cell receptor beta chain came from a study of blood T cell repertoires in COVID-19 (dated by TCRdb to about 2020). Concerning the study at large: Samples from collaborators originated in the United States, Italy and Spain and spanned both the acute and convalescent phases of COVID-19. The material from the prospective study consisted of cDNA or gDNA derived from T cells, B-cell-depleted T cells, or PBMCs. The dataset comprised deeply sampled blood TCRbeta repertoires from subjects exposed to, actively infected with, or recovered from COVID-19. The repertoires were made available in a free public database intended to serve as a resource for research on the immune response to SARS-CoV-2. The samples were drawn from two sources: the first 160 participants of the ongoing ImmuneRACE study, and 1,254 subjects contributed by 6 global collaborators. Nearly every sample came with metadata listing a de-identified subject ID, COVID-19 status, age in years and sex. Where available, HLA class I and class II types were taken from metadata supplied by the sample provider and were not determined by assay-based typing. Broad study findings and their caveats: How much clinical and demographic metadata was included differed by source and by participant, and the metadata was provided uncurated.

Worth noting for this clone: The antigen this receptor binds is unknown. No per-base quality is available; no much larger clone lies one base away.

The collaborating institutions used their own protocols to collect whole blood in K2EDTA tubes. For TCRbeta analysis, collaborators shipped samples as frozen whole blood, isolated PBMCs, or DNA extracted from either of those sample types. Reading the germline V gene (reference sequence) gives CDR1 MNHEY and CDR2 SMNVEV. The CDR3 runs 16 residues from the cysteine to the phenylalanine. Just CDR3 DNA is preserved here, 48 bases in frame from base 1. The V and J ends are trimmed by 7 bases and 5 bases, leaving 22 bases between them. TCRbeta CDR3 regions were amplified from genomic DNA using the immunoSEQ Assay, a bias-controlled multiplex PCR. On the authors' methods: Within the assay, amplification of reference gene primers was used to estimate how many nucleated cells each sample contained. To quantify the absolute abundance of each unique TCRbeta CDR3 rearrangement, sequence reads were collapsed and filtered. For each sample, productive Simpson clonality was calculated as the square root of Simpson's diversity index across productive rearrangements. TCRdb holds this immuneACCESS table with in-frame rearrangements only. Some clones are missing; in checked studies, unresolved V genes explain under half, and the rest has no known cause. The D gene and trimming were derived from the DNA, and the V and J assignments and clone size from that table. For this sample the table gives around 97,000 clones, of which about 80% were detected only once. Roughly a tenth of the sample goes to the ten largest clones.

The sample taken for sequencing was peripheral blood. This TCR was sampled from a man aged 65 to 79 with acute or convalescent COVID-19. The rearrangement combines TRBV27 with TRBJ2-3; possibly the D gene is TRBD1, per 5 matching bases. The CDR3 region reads CASNSQGYHFGDTQYF. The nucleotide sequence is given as TGTGCCAGCAATTCGCAGGGCTACCACTTCGGAGATACGCAGTATTTT.